The clone carrying this T cell receptor (beta chain) occurred a few times. The CDR3 extends over 16 amino acids. Germline lookup yields CDR1 SGHTS and CDR2 YDEGEE. V was cut by 6 bases and J by 0 bases, with 16 bases left in between. CCR7-negative CD45RA+ TemRA cells were pooled with CD45RO+ cells for CD8 memory. Sequencing was performed with immunoSEQ multiplex PCR; in TCRdb, only in-frame clones are kept and a portion is missing. The sample includes about 380,000 clones, 90% to 97% of them seen just once. This sample was included in a study of shared clonotypes between healthy human individuals. What was sequenced was memory CD8+ T cells sorted from blood. Subset in this sample: CD45RO+ cells pooled with CCR7-negative TemRA cells. The clonotype was recovered from a man aged 30 to 45 in good health. V is TRBV5-8 and J is TRBJ2-1; D gene uncertain. The CDR3 DNA reads TGTGCCAGCACCCGGACGTATCTGAGCTCCTACAATGAGCAGTTCTTC. Residues: CASTRTYLSSYNEQFF.